This TCR beta chain was observed in a study of T cells in Graves' hyperthyroidism and ophthalmopathy. General observations from the study: Most expanded thyroid clonotypes above 0.001 also appeared in blood.

Amplification of TCR beta CDR3 regions used RNA as the template. HTBI primers were the set used in a first-round RT-PCR of the TCR CDR3. A single record per CDR3 protein comes from TCRdb applying MiXCR to the multiplex PCR reads. Of a few hundred thousand distinct CDR3 sequences listed, more than 20% are singletons. This clonotype was observed a single time. As yet, its antigen is unknown. Germline-derived CDR1 and CDR2 are DFQATT and SNEGSKA (reference sequence). This CDR3 is 15 amino acids long. V lost 6 bases and J 2 bases, leaving 20 bases between the germline ends. The sequenced sample was blood. This receptor was identified in a man between 18 and 35 years old with Graves' hyperthyroidism. This chain uses TRBV20-1 with TRBJ2-7, with D perhaps being TRBD1 or TRBD2 (6 bases each). The CDR3 is CSAQRGAGVTYEQYF. CDR3 nucleotide sequence: TGCAGTGCCCAGAGGGGGGCAGGGGTTACCTACGAGCAGTACTTC.